The 24 T cell receptor beta chains in this list originate from one sample, sequenced in a study of control samples from healthy donors and cancer patients. TCRdb's table, derived via immunoSEQ multiplex PCR, lists solely in-frame clones and lacks some. The data show 78,000 or so clones, approximately 80% seen once. Sequencing input: blood. These receptors were taken from a man over 45 in good health.

This sequence joins TRBV25-1 and TRBJ1-4; 9 positions agree with TRBD1. CDR1 is MGHDK and CDR2 is SYGVNS in the germline V gene. This CDR3 has 15 amino acids. V gave up 3 bases and J gave up 10 bases; unmatched junction bases: 9. CDR3 region: CASSEGDRVSLKLFF. The CDR3, as DNA: TGTGCCAGCAGTGAGGGGGACAGGGTGTCTTTAAAACTGTTTTTT.

J is TRBJ2-1 and V is TRBV7-2; 10 bases fit TRBD1. From germline, CDR1 is SGHTA and CDR2 FQGNSA. The ends lost 5 bases at V and 10 bases at J; junction bases unmatched: 14. The CDR3 runs to 16 residues. CDR3 in DNA: TGTGCCAGCAGCACAAGACAGGGGGCTGCCTCCAGGGAGCAGTTCTTC. Its protein product is CASSTRQGAASREQFF.

The V and J genes are TRBV27 and TRBJ2-2; a weak D match, TRBD2 (5 bases). The CDR3 totals 15 residues. V dropped 2 bases and J dropped 0 bases, with 7 bases sitting between them. Germline CDR1 MNHEY, CDR2 SMNVEV (reference sequence). This chain's CDR3 is CASSLGLTNTGELFF. CDR3 coding DNA: TGTGCCAGCAGTTTAGGACTTACGAACACCGGGGAGCTGTTTTTT.

The V gene is TRBV5-8, the J gene TRBJ2-1; D is ambiguous. This CDR3 region has 13 residues. Deletions cut 5 bases from V and 4 bases from J, with 10 bases between. From germline, CDR1 is SGHTS and CDR2 YDEGEE. CDR3: CASRSRLYNEQFF. CDR3 in DNA: TGTGCCAGCAGATCCCGACTGTACAATGAGCAGTTCTTC.

The chain combines TRBV7-9 with TRBJ2-1; 11 bases match TRBD2. Germline values: CDR1 SEHNR, CDR2 FQNEAQ (reference sequence). Trimming at V came to 5 bases and at J to 9 bases, leaving 3 bases not matched to a gene. CDR3 size: 13 residues. CDR3 amino acids: CASSQTSGTEQFF. The CDR3 DNA follows: TGTGCCAGCAGCCAGACTAGCGGGACTGAGCAGTTCTTC. The complete variable domain, with remaining parts taken from reference TRBV7-9 and TRBJ2-1, reads DTGVSQNPRHKITKRGQNVTFRCDPISEHNRLYWYRQTLGQGPEFLTYFQNEAQLEKSRLLSDRFSAERPKGSFSTLEIQRTEQGDSAMYLCASSQTSGTEQFFGPGTRLTVL.

This chain uses TRBV7-9 with TRBJ2-7; D is unresolved. This CDR3 has 13 residues. The germline V gene has CDR1 SEHNR and CDR2 FQNEAQ (reference sequence). The V gene lost 5 bases and the J gene lost 5 bases, with 13 bases spanning the gap. The CDR3 region is CASSPPLGNEQYF. In DNA, the CDR3 is TGTGCCAGCAGCCCCCCGCTTGGAAACGAGCAGTACTTC.

The chain links TRBV7-2 to TRBJ2-7; D not certain. The CDR3 runs to 13 residues. The germline V gene has CDR1 SGHTA and CDR2 FQGNSA. V dropped 6 bases and J dropped 7 bases, with 16 bases sitting between them. As DNA, the CDR3 is TGTGCCAGCAGGGCCGCCGTCGGGTTTGAGCAGTACTTC. Residues: CASRAAVGFEQYF. Combining the CDR3 with reference TRBV7-2 and TRBJ2-7 gives the whole variable domain GAGVSQSPSNKVTEKGKDVELRCDPISGHTALYWYRQSLGQGLEFLIYFQGNSAPDKSGLPSDRFSAERTGGSVSTLTIQRTQQEDSAVYLCASRAAVGFEQYFGPGTRLTVT.

The chain's CDR3 is CASSIPWTSGSGEQFF. The CDR3 nucleotides read TGTGCCAGCAGCATTCCTTGGACTAGCGGGAGTGGTGAGCAGTTCTTC. The V and J genes are TRBV7-2 and TRBJ2-1; 13 bases match TRBD2. Germline assignment: CDR1 SGHTA and CDR2 FQGNSA. The CDR3 is made up of 16 amino acids. V shed 5 bases and J 9 bases; nucleotides not matched to a gene: 10.

This clone was found once. The V gene is TRBV25-1, the J gene TRBJ1-1, with a weak D call TRBD1 (6 bases). The germline V gene has CDR1 MGHDK and CDR2 SYGVNS. The CDR3 runs 15 residues. V dropped 0 bases and J dropped 1 base, with 9 bases sitting between them. In DNA form, the CDR3 reads TGTGCCAGCAGTGAATACGGGACACAGAACACTGAAGCTTTCTTT. Protein product: CASSEYGTQNTEAFF.

The V gene is TRBV9, the J gene TRBJ2-3; D remains unclear. From germline, CDR1 is SGDLS and CDR2 YYNGEE. Deletions cut 0 bases from V and 4 bases from J, with 21 bases between. This CDR3 comprises 18 residues. The CDR3 sequence: CASSVAGQGPGLADTQYF. CDR3 DNA sequence: TGTGCCAGCAGCGTAGCGGGCCAAGGGCCGGGCCTCGCAGATACGCAGTATTTT. The full variable domain, its missing parts supplied by reference TRBV9 and TRBJ2-3, is DSGVTQTPKHLITATGQRVTLRCSPRSGDLSVYWYQQSLDQGLQFLIQYYNGEERAKGNILERFSAQQFPDLHSELNLSSLELGDSALYFCASSVAGQGPGLADTQYFGPGTRLTVL.

The V call is TRBV7-2, the J call TRBJ1-5; D gene uncertain. There are 13 residues in the CDR3. Per germline, CDR1 SGHTA and CDR2 FQGNSA. V lost 1 base to trimming and J lost 4 bases, with 5 bases between them. This chain's CDR3 is CASSLDLNQPQHF. Written as DNA, the CDR3 is TGTGCCAGCAGCTTAGACCTTAATCAGCCCCAGCATTTT. Variable domain in full (rest from reference TRBV7-2 and TRBJ1-5): GAGVSQSPSNKVTEKGKDVELRCDPISGHTALYWYRQSLGQGLEFLIYFQGNSAPDKSGLPSDRFSAERTGGSVSTLTIQRTQQEDSAVYLCASSLDLNQPQHFGDGTRLSIL.

This clone was recorded a few times. The rearrangement joins TRBV6-6 to TRBJ1-3; D not resolved. CDR3 length: 15 amino acids. The V gene's germline CDR1 is MNHNY and CDR2 SVGAGI (reference sequence). V was cut by 0 bases and J by 3 bases, with 9 bases left in between. CDR3 bases: TGTGCCAGCAGTTACTCGATGTTAAATGGAAACACCATATATTTT. This gives the protein CASSYSMLNGNTIYF.

The chain is built from TRBV30 and TRBJ1-2; 9 bases map to TRBD1. The ends lost 4 bases at V and 2 bases at J; junction bases unmatched: 8. Germline V gene lookup returns CDR1 GTSNPN and CDR2 SVGIG (reference sequence). The CDR3 runs 15 residues. This CDR3 is CAWNPDRGQNYGYTF. The CDR3 DNA reads TGTGCCTGGAACCCGGACAGGGGCCAGAACTATGGCTACACCTTC.

This clone has only a few counts. This chain connects TRBV20-1 to TRBJ2-5; D is unclear. The germline V gene has CDR1 DFQATT and CDR2 SNEGSKA (reference sequence). V was pared by 2 bases and J by 5 bases, with 3 bases between. This CDR3 spans 10 amino acids. This CDR3 is CSARTETQYF. The CDR3, as DNA: TGCAGTGCTAGAACGGAGACCCAGTACTTC.

This clone turned up a few times. The chain carries TRBV28 and TRBJ2-3, with D unclear. The CDR3 has 13 amino acids. V shed 4 bases and J shed 10 bases, with 15 bases lying between them. Looked up from germline, CDR1 is MDHEN and CDR2 is SYDVKM. CDR3 nucleotides: TGTGCCAGCAGTTCCCTACGTGGCTTCGCGCAGTATTTT. Its protein is CASSSLRGFAQYF.

The rearrangement links TRBV10-3 to TRBJ2-5, with TRBD2 matching 12 bases. In germline, CDR1 is ENHRY, CDR2 SYGVKD. Trimming cost V 5 bases and J 0 bases; bases outside gene matches: 1. CDR3 length: 15 residues. The CDR3 is CAISRTSGNQETQYF. DNA of the CDR3: TGTGCCATCAGTCGGACTAGCGGGAACCAAGAGACCCAGTACTTC.

The chain joins TRBV4-3 to TRBJ1-2; D is uncertain. V dropped 1 base and J dropped 0 bases, with 9 bases sitting between them. Germline loops: CDR1 LGHNA, CDR2 YSLEER. The CDR3 extends over 15 amino acids. The CDR3 loop is CASSQAGPPNYGYTF. The CDR3 DNA is TGCGCCAGCAGCCAAGCTGGACCACCTAACTATGGCTACACCTTC.

The gene calls are TRBV5-6 and TRBJ2-7; D is unresolved. The V end lost 4 bases, the J end lost 6 bases, and 14 bases lay between the germline ends. The CDR3 loop spans 13 amino acids. The V gene's germline CDR1 is SGHDT and CDR2 YYEEEE. The CDR3 DNA sequence: TGTGCCAGCAGCACGGACCTCCCCGGCGAGCAGTACTTC. Its protein product is CASSTDLPGEQYF.

In DNA, the CDR3 is TGTGCCAGCAGCTTAGGACTAGCGGGAGCGGGCGATACGCAGTATTTT. It yields the protein CASSLGLAGAGDTQYF. The chain recombines TRBV11-3 with TRBJ2-3; TRBD2 aligns across 12 bases. The CDR3 runs to 16 residues. Losses at the gene ends were 1 base for V and 6 bases for J; bases not matched to a gene: 5. In germline, CDR1 is SGHNT, CDR2 YENEEA.

The V call is TRBV11-3, the J call TRBJ2-1; TRBD1 agrees at 8 bases. Germline CDR1 and CDR2: SGHNT and YENEEA. The CDR3 has 15 residues. J lost 3 bases, V lost 1 base, and 2 bases had no gene match. The CDR3 sequence: CASSLAGTGYNEQFF. The CDR3 nucleotides are TGTGCCAGCAGCTTAGCCGGGACAGGCTACAATGAGCAGTTCTTC.

The J gene is TRBJ1-1, the V gene TRBV6-6; no clear D gene. Germline loops: CDR1 MNHNY, CDR2 SVGAGI (reference sequence). Trimming pared 8 bases from V and 4 bases from J, leaving 17 bases between. This CDR3 comprises 14 residues. The CDR3 sequence is CASVTGLLGTEAFF. As DNA, the CDR3 is TGTGCCAGCGTGACGGGATTGTTGGGCACTGAAGCTTTCTTT.

The chain recombines TRBV15 with TRBJ2-7, with a weak D call TRBD1 (5 bases). V was cut by 2 bases and J by 0 bases, with 11 bases left in between. The CDR3 spans 15 residues. Germline values: CDR1 LNHNV, CDR2 YYDKDF (reference sequence). CDR3 nucleotides: TGTGCCACCAGCAGACGTACAGGAAACTCCTACGAGCAGTACTTC. This codes for CATSRRTGNSYEQYF. Looking up the rest from reference TRBV15 and TRBJ2-7 gives the full variable domain: DAMVIQNPRYQVTQFGKPVTLSCSQTLNHNVMYWYQQKSSQAPKLLFHYYDKDFNNEADTPDNFQSRRPNTSFCFLDIRSPGLGDTAMYLCATSRRTGNSYEQYFGPGTRLTVT.

This clone showed up just a few times. The rearrangement uses TRBV11-3 and TRBJ2-1; the D is unclear. This CDR3 comprises 15 residues. The V gene's germline CDR1 is SGHNT and CDR2 YENEEA. Trimming stripped 5 bases from V and 9 bases from J, with 20 bases between. The CDR3 sequence: CASSHRSTGIAEQFF. In DNA form, the CDR3 reads TGTGCCAGCAGCCACCGGTCAACGGGCATTGCTGAGCAGTTCTTC.

The gene calls are TRBV4-3 and TRBJ1-5, with 7 nucleotides matching TRBD1. This CDR3 spans 16 amino acids. The V segment lost 1 base and the J segment 0 bases; nucleotides outside the gene matches: 3. Germline CDR1 reads LGHNA; CDR2 reads YSLEER. CDR3 in amino acids: CASSQGTGYSNQPQHF. The CDR3 DNA follows: TGCGCCAGCAGCCAAGGGACAGGTTATAGCAATCAGCCCCAGCATTTT.